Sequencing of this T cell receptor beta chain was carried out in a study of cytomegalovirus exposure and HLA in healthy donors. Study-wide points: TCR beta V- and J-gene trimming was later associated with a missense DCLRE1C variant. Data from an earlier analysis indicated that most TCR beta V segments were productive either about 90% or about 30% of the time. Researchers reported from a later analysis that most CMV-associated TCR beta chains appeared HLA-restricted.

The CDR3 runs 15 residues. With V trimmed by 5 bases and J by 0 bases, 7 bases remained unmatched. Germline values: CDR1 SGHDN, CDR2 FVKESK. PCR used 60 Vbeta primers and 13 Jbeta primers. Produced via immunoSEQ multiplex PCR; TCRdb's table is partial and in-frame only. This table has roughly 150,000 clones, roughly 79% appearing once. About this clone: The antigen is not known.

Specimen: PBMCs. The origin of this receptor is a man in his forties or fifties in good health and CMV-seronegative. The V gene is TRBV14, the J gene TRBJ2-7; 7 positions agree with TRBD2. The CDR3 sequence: CASSVGLGPSYEQYV. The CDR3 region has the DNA TGTGCCAGCAGCGTTGGACTAGGACCCTCCTACGAGCAGTACGTC.